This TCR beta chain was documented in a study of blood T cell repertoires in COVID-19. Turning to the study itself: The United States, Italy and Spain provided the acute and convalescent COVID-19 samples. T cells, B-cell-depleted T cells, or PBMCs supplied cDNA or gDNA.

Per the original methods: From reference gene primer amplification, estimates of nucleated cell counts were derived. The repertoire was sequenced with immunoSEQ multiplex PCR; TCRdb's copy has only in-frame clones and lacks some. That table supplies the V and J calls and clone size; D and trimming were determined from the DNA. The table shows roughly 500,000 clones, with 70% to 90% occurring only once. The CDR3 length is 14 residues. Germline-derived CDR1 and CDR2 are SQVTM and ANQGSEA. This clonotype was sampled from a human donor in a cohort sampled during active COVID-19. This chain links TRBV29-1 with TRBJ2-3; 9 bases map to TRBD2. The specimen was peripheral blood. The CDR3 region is CSILGAGGKDTQYF. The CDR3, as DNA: TGCAGTATCCTCGGAGCGGGAGGAAAGGATACGCAGTATTTT.